Sequencing of this TCR beta chain was carried out in a study of T-cell memory formation after mild COVID-19. Study context: TCR clusters mostly belonged to single donors. Points from the study as a whole: Pre-infection memory contained some responding clones, which suggested that cross-reactive memory had joined. The CD4+ clones that contracted clustered mainly within CM and EM, and the CD8+ clones concentrated in EMRA.

The V end was cut by 5 bases, the J end by 5 bases, with 17 bases between. The germline CDR1 and CDR2 sequences are DFQATT and SNEGSKA (reference sequence). This CDR3 spans 14 amino acids. TCRdb called the 5' RACE reads again in MiXCR, with one record for every CDR3 protein. Of approximately 500,000 distinct CDR3 sequences in the sample, about 23% are singletons; the top ten hold approximately 12%. This clonotype was seen more than once but under ten times. Antigen unknown. This receptor was identified in an adult woman who had mild COVID-19 (a few samples of this study predate the infection). Cell type and time point are not known. Sequencing was done on a sample of PBMCs or a T cell subset sorted from them (not recorded which). The genes are TRBV20-1 and TRBJ2-3; perhaps TRBD2 as D (5 bases). The CDR3 is CSAQIRGDLDTQYF. The CDR3, as DNA: TGCAGTGCTCAAATCCGGGGTGATCTAGATACGCAGTATTTT.